Presented here are 16 T cell receptor beta chains from one specimen sequenced in a study of blood T cell repertoires in COVID-19. Here immunoSEQ multiplex PCR was the method, and the copy in TCRdb shows in-frame clones only, minus some. Here the sample spans some 300,000 clones, 90% being singletons. Sequencing was carried out using peripheral blood. These receptors all stem from a woman aged 35 to 49 with COVID-19, enrolled during active disease.

This chain joins TRBV7-8 and TRBJ2-2, with 12 bases aligning to TRBD2. The J segment lost 7 bases and the V segment lost 1 base, leaving 7 bases of the junction unmatched. Germline lookup yields CDR1 SGHVS and CDR2 FQNEAQ. The CDR3 extends over 17 amino acids. CDR3 coding DNA: TGTGCCAGCAGCTTAGGTCTAGCGGGGGGGCCAGGCGGGGAGCTGTTTTTT. It is translated as CASSLGLAGGPGGELFF.

Regarding this clone: One end of the junction fails to match germline, which may point to a read error. The J gene is TRBJ2-7, the V gene TRBV7-7; D remains unclear. This CDR3 comprises 15 residues. The germline V gene has CDR1 SSHAT and CDR2 FNYEAQ (reference sequence). The CDR3 DNA reads as TGTGCTAGCAGCTTAAGTTTCCTAGTCCCAAGCGAGCAGTACTTC. It yields the protein CASSLSFLVPSEQYF.

The rearrangement joins TRBV20-1 to TRBJ1-2; 9 bases line up with TRBD1. V shed 3 bases, J shed 8 bases, and the junction held 7 bases outside the gene matches. This CDR3 region has 13 residues. CDR1 and CDR2 (germline): DFQATT, SNEGSKA (reference sequence). The CDR3 region has the DNA TGCAGTGCTAGTACCGGGACAGGGTACGGCTACACCTTC. Translation: CSASTGTGYGYTF.

The rearrangement joins TRBV9 to TRBJ1-1; 8 positions agree with TRBD1. V lost 0 bases, J lost 8 bases, and 9 bases stayed unmatched. This CDR3 is 15 amino acids long. Germline-derived CDR1 and CDR2 are SGDLS and YYNGEE. CDR3 loop: CASSVGGQGASEAFF. Here the CDR3 DNA reads TGTGCCAGCAGCGTAGGCGGGCAGGGGGCATCAGAAGCTTTCTTT.

The V call is TRBV7-3, the J call TRBJ2-7; tentatively, D is TRBD2 (5 bases). Trimming took off 2 bases at V and 6 bases at J, with 14 bases between the two ends. This CDR3 comprises 14 residues. Germline lookup yields CDR1 SGHTA and CDR2 FQGTGA. The CDR3 sequence: CASSLLRGAGEQYF. The CDR3 region has the DNA TGTGCCAGCAGCTTACTACGGGGAGCAGGCGAGCAGTACTTC.

V is TRBV4-3 and J is TRBJ1-3; TRBD1 is a possible D gene (5 bases). Trimming cost V 3 bases and J 3 bases, with 15 bases left between them. CDR3 length: 16 residues. CDR1 and CDR2 (germline): LGHNA, YSLEER. CDR3 sequence (DNA): TGCGCCAGCAGCCACCCCCGAGGAGGGGATGGAAACACCATATATTTT. This gives the protein CASSHPRGGDGNTIYF.

The chain recombines TRBV4-1 with TRBJ1-2; no reliable D call. The CDR3 sequence is 15 residues long. V lost 0 bases, J lost 2 bases, and 10 bases lay in between. The germline V gene has CDR1 MGHRA and CDR2 YSYEKL. The CDR3 nucleotides are TGCGCCAGCAGCCAAGAGAAGAGTCGGAACTATGGCTACACCTTC. Translating it yields CASSQEKSRNYGYTF.

This sequence joins TRBV6-2 or TRBV6-3 and TRBJ2-7, with 7 bases that match TRBD1. V shed 4 bases, J shed 2 bases, and the junction held 2 bases outside the gene matches. The CDR3 is 13 amino acids. Germline-derived CDR1 and CDR2 are MNHEY and SVGEGT. Here the CDR3 DNA reads TGTGCCAGCAGTTTAACAGGGGCCTACGAGCAGTACTTC. Amino acids: CASSLTGAYEQYF.

Comments on this clone: Within the sample, other DNA sequences also encode this same CDR3. The chain joins TRBV30 to TRBJ1-5; D is unclear. V lost 0 bases and J 5 bases, leaving 8 bases between the germline ends. This CDR3 is 13 amino acids long. Germline V lookup: CDR1 GTSNPN, CDR2 SVGIG (reference sequence). CDR3 sequence (DNA): TGTGCCTGGAGTGTACAAGAGGATCAGCCCCAGCATTTT. Encoded protein: CAWSVQEDQPQHF.

The chain links TRBV7-2 to TRBJ1-5; 7 nucleotides match TRBD1. Germline lookup yields CDR1 SGHTA and CDR2 FQGNSA. The trim removed 1 base at V and 5 bases at J, leaving 8 bases unmatched. This CDR3 is 16 amino acids long. The CDR3 sequence is CASSLGAGGGHQPQHF. CDR3 DNA sequence: TGTGCCAGCAGCTTAGGGGCAGGGGGAGGTCATCAGCCCCAGCATTTT.

This chain connects TRBV9 to TRBJ2-1; TRBD2 aligns across 7 bases. Germline CDR1 is SGDLS and CDR2 is YYNGEE. The V segment lost 2 bases and the J segment 2 bases; nucleotides outside the gene matches: 7. This CDR3 region has 16 residues. The CDR3 bases are TGTGCCAGCAGCGTCGCCAGCGGGGTCCCCTACAATGAGCAGTTCTTC. Its protein is CASSVASGVPYNEQFF.

Only one count was recorded for this clone. The chain has TRBV21-1 and TRBJ1-6. TRBV21-1 is flagged as a pseudogene. The CDR3 is 16 residues long. CDR3 in DNA: TGTGCCAGCAGCAAAGAGCATAGCTCCTATAATTCACCCCTCCACTTT. This gives the protein CASSKEHSSYNSPLHF.

The genes are TRBV10-3 and TRBJ1-5, with D possibly matching TRBD1 (5 bases). Germline-derived CDR1 and CDR2 are ENHRY and SYGVKD. Trimming stripped 2 bases from V and 13 bases from J, with 15 bases between. The length of the CDR3 is 13 residues. The CDR3 reads CAISETLDSLQHF. DNA of the CDR3: TGTGCCATCAGTGAGACCCTTGACAGTCTGCAGCATTTT.

This chain connects TRBV24-1 to TRBJ2-5; 9 bases align to TRBD2. CDR1 is KGHDR, CDR2 SFDVKD, per germline. V was clipped by 5 bases and J by 0 bases; unmatched bases: 15. This CDR3 has 19 residues. CDR3 region: CATSVARGGARFHQETQYF. In nucleotides, the CDR3 is TGTGCCACCAGTGTGGCACGCGGGGGGGCCCGGTTCCACCAAGAGACCCAGTACTTC.

This chain connects TRBV20-1 to TRBJ1-1; D is ambiguous. With 5 bases removed from V and 6 bases from J, the gap between germline ends came to 10 bases. The length of the CDR3 is 11 residues. Germline loops: CDR1 DFQATT, CDR2 SNEGSKA (reference sequence). The DNA for the CDR3 is TGCAGTGCTCCCCGCGGGGCTGAAGCTTTCTTT. Translated, it gives CSAPRGAEAFF.

CDR3 region: CASSLRVVQETQYF. CDR3 bases: TGTGCCAGCAGCTTACGGGTCGTCCAAGAGACCCAGTACTTC. The chain is built from TRBV7-9 and TRBJ2-5; D call uncertain. Germline V gene sequence: CDR1 SEHNR, CDR2 FQNEAQ (reference sequence). Trimming cost V 2 bases and J 1 base, with 8 bases left between them. The CDR3 is 14 residues long.